This passage covers 29 T cell receptor beta chains from one sample sequenced in a study of response to subunit inactivated influenza vaccine. TCRdb analysed the RT-PCR reads with MiXCR anew, one entry per CDR3 protein. The sample lists roughly 460,000 distinct CDR3 sequences; 9.5% to 12% were seen once. The input for sequencing was PBMCs from blood, taken about 6 weeks after vaccination. All receptors come from a man aged 50-59 years who received an inactivated influenza vaccine.

This clonotype has just a few counts. The rearrangement uses TRBV4-2 and TRBJ2-7; possibly TRBD1 for D (6 bases). The CDR3 contains 15 residues. Germline CDR1 is LGHNA and CDR2 is YNFKEQ. The V end was cut by 0 bases, the J end by 3 bases, with 12 bases between. CDR3: CASSQDDRSNYEQYF. CDR3 coding DNA: TGTGCCAGCAGCCAAGATGACAGGTCGAACTACGAGCAGTACTTC.

A few counts support this clonotype. The CDR3 loop reads CASRDFMSYEQYF. CDR3 DNA sequence: TGTGCCAGCAGGGATTTTATGTCCTACGAGCAGTACTTC. The gene calls are TRBV7-8 and TRBJ2-7; D gene uncertain. This CDR3 is 13 amino acids long. Germline V gives CDR1 SGHVS, CDR2 FQNEAQ. The V end lost 6 bases, the J end lost 1 base, and 10 bases lay between the germline ends.

This clonotype was counted ten times or more. The J gene is TRBJ2-4, the V gene TRBV7-4, with a possible D match to TRBD2 (6 bases). CDR3 size: 17 residues. Looked up from germline, CDR1 is SGHVT and CDR2 is SQSDAQ. The V and J ends lost 5 bases and 1 base respectively, with 18 bases between them. The CDR3 coding sequence is TGTGCCAGCAGCCCCCGGTACCCTAGCGCCGCCAAAAACATTCAGTACTTC. Encoded protein: CASSPRYPSAAKNIQYF.

The table lists this clonotype with many counts. V gene TRBV3-1 combines with J gene TRBJ2-7; tentatively, D is TRBD2 (6 bases). The CDR3 covers 15 residues. Between the trimmed V and J ends, which lost 1 base and 2 bases, there was a span of 12 bases. From germline, CDR1 is LGHDT and CDR2 YNNKEL (reference sequence). CDR3: CASSQVSGETYEQYF. The CDR3 DNA sequence: TGTGCCAGCAGCCAAGTATCGGGGGAGACCTACGAGCAGTACTTC.

The chain joins TRBV12-3 or TRBV12-4 to TRBJ1-2, with TRBD1 matching over 10 bases. Losses at the gene ends were 2 bases for V and 6 bases for J; bases not matched to a gene: 6. This CDR3 comprises 15 residues. The CDR3 sequence: CASSLFDRGRDGYTF. The CDR3 DNA reads TGTGCCAGCAGTTTATTCGACAGGGGGCGGGATGGCTACACCTTC.

This clonotype was seen a few times. J is TRBJ1-2 and V is TRBV4-3; the D gene is possibly TRBD1 (5 bases). From germline, CDR1 is LGHNA and CDR2 YSLEER. V lost 4 bases and J 6 bases, leaving 12 bases between the germline ends. The CDR3 length is 13 residues. In nucleotides, the CDR3 is TGCGCCAGCAGCCCACGTAGGGGCGATGGCTACACCTTC. Amino acid sequence: CASSPRRGDGYTF.

This clonotype was seen a few times. The CDR3: CASSHSQGTANTGELFF. CDR3 DNA sequence: TGCGCCAGCAGCCACTCACAGGGGACCGCGAACACCGGGGAGCTGTTTTTT. The rearrangement uses TRBV4-3 and TRBJ2-2; 7 nucleotides line up with TRBD1. V shed 3 bases and J 0 bases; nucleotides not matched to a gene: 7. The CDR3 length is 17 residues. Germline V CDR1 and CDR2: LGHNA, YSLEER.

The rearrangement uses TRBV9 and TRBJ1-2, with a tentative D call TRBD1 (5 bases). CDR1 SGDLS and CDR2 YYNGEE come from the germline V gene. Trimming pared 4 bases from V and 4 bases from J, leaving 17 bases between. The CDR3 totals 15 residues. As DNA, the CDR3 is TGTGCCAGCAGCCCAGAGGAGGGGTCTGGCTATGGCTACACCTTC. It specifies CASSPEEGSGYGYTF. Full variable domain (rest looked up from reference TRBV9 and TRBJ1-2): DSGVTQTPKHLITATGQRVTLRCSPRSGDLSVYWYQQSLDQGLQFLIQYYNGEERAKGNILERFSAQQFPDLHSELNLSSLELGDSALYFCASSPEEGSGYGYTFGSGTRLTVV.

The J gene is TRBJ2-7, the V gene TRBV13, with 7 bases aligning to TRBD1. CDR3 size: 11 residues. Trimming removed 8 bases from V and 7 bases from J; junction bases left unmatched: 5. Germline V CDR1 and CDR2: PRHDT, FYEKMQ (reference sequence). The DNA of the CDR3 is TGTGCCAGCCAAGGGACAGATGAGCAGTACTTC. Its protein is CASQGTDEQYF.

The table lists this clonotype with a few counts. The CDR3 DNA reads TGTGCCAGCAGCTCGCTATATCAGCGGGATCAAGAGACCCAGTACTTC. It specifies CASSSLYQRDQETQYF. The gene calls are TRBV7-9 and TRBJ2-5; TRBD2 matches at 7 bases. Germline V CDR1 and CDR2: SEHNR, FQNEAQ (reference sequence). The CDR3 is 16 residues long. Losses at the gene ends were 4 bases for V and 2 bases for J; bases not matched to a gene: 10.

The sample holds a few counts of this clonotype. The chain joins TRBV9 to TRBJ2-7, with D maybe TRBD1 (5 bases). This CDR3 contains 15 residues. CDR1 is SGDLS and CDR2 is YYNGEE in the germline V gene. V was cut by 0 bases and J by 5 bases, with 15 bases left in between. CDR3 DNA sequence: TGTGCCAGCAGCGTAGGGGGCAGTTTCAGGGACGAGCAGTACTTC. Encoded protein: CASSVGGSFRDEQYF.

This clonotype showed up many times. V usage is TRBV10-2 and J usage is TRBJ2-3; D remains unclear. The CDR3 runs 13 residues. Per germline, CDR1 WSHSY and CDR2 SAAADI. Trimming took 4 bases from V and 1 from J, leaving 6 bases between them. Here the CDR3 DNA reads TGCGCCAGCAGTGCTCTTGGCACAGATACGCAGTATTTT. Amino acid sequence: CASSALGTDTQYF.

V gene TRBV11-2 combines with J gene TRBJ1-3, with D maybe TRBD1 (5 bases). Germline assignment: CDR1 SGHAT and CDR2 FQNNGV. This CDR3 is 17 amino acids long. Trimming shortened V by 0 bases and J by 0 bases, and 12 bases separated the two germline ends. This chain's CDR3 is CASSLDPQGLSGNTIYF. The DNA for the CDR3 is TGTGCCAGCAGCTTAGACCCCCAGGGACTCTCTGGAAACACCATATATTTT.

The sample holds a few counts of this clonotype. This chain uses TRBV7-2 with TRBJ2-5; possibly TRBD1 for D (5 bases). The CDR3 has 12 residues. CDR1 is SGHTA and CDR2 is FQGNSA in the germline V gene. V shed 5 bases and J shed 5 bases, with 9 bases lying between them. This chain's CDR3 is CASSRRAETQYF. The CDR3 coding sequence is TGTGCCAGCAGCCGCAGGGCTGAGACCCAGTACTTC. The full variable domain, in which reference TRBV7-2 and TRBJ2-5 provide the parts outside the CDR3, is GAGVSQSPSNKVTEKGKDVELRCDPISGHTALYWYRQSLGQGLEFLIYFQGNSAPDKSGLPSDRFSAERTGGSVSTLTIQRTQQEDSAVYLCASSRRAETQYFGPGTRLLVL.

This clonotype was recorded at least ten times. The chain recombines TRBV29-1 with TRBJ2-3; 11 positions match TRBD2. Germline loops: CDR1 SQVTM, CDR2 ANQGSEA. This CDR3 contains 16 residues. V lost 3 bases to trimming and J lost 6 bases; unmatched junction nucleotides: 11. The CDR3 loop reads CSVEPRKLAGVDTQYF. The CDR3 nucleotides read TGCAGCGTTGAGCCTAGGAAACTAGCGGGAGTTGATACGCAGTATTTT.

This clonotype occurred many times. CDR3 loop: CASSPHGQYQETQYF. DNA of the CDR3: TGTGCCAGCAGCCCACACGGGCAGTACCAAGAGACCCAGTACTTC. This chain joins TRBV6-1 and TRBJ2-5; no firm D call. Germline assignment: CDR1 MNHNS and CDR2 SASEGT. The CDR3 sequence is 15 residues long. The V gene lost 6 bases and the J gene lost 0 bases, with 14 bases spanning the gap.

This chain's CDR3 is CSVRDSDQETQYF. The CDR3 DNA sequence: TGCAGCGTTCGGGACAGCGACCAAGAGACCCAGTACTTC. The genes are TRBV29-1 and TRBJ2-5, with 7 bases lining up with TRBD1. The CDR3 has 13 amino acids. Trimming removed 5 bases from V and 0 bases from J; junction bases left unmatched: 3. Germline loops: CDR1 SQVTM, CDR2 ANQGSEA.

This clonotype was seen a handful of times. For the CDR3, the DNA is TGTGCCAGCAGCAAAGGGGACATAAGCTCCTACGAGCAGTACTTC. The encoded protein is CASSKGDISSYEQYF. The rearrangement joins TRBV7-9 to TRBJ2-7; the D gene is possibly TRBD1 (6 bases). The CDR3 totals 15 residues. Germline V gives CDR1 SEHNR, CDR2 FQNEAQ (reference sequence). Trimming pared 5 bases from V and 0 bases from J, leaving 14 bases between.

This clonotype was seen a handful of times. J is TRBJ2-3 and V is TRBV5-5; TRBD2 agrees at 14 bases. CDR3 length equals 16 residues. J gave up 1 base and V 4 bases, and 2 bases lay outside the gene matches. Germline V gene data show CDR1 as SGHKS and CDR2 as YYEKEE (reference sequence). The CDR3 DNA follows: TGTGCCAGCAGCGAGGGACTAGCGGGGGGCACAGATACGCAGTATTTT. Its protein is CASSEGLAGGTDTQYF.

This clonotype has a handful of counts. This chain connects TRBV4-1 to TRBJ1-2, with TRBD1 matching 8 bases. V gave up 4 bases and J gave up 3 bases; unmatched junction bases: 4. This CDR3 has 14 residues. Looked up from germline, CDR1 is MGHRA and CDR2 is YSYEKL. DNA for the CDR3: TGCGCCAGCAGCCCAGGACAGGGTCACTATGGCTACACCTTC. Its translation: CASSPGQGHYGYTF.

The CDR3 loop reads CASSLQGAQETQYF. In DNA form, the CDR3 reads TGTGCCAGCTCACTACAGGGGGCCCAAGAGACCCAGTACTTC. The chain joins TRBV18 to TRBJ2-5; 9 bases map to TRBD1. V lost 4 bases, J lost 1 base, and 1 base stayed unmatched. This CDR3 contains 14 residues. Germline V lookup: CDR1 KGHSH, CDR2 LQKENI.

The V gene is TRBV5-5, the J gene TRBJ2-3; TRBD1 matches 7 bases. J gave up 4 bases and V 0 bases, and 11 bases lay outside the gene matches. Germline V lookup: CDR1 SGHKS, CDR2 YYEKEE (reference sequence). There are 17 residues in the CDR3. CDR3 sequence reads: CASSLVRQGRGPDTQYF. The CDR3 DNA reads TGTGCCAGCAGCTTGGTCCGACAGGGCCGGGGCCCAGATACGCAGTATTTT.

This clonotype was observed a handful of times. The chain uses TRBV12-3 or TRBV12-4 and TRBJ2-7; D is possibly TRBD1 (6 bases). This CDR3 is 14 amino acids long. Between the trimmed V and J ends, which lost 2 bases and 3 bases, there was a span of 11 bases. CDR3 sequence: CASSLQGSLYEQYF. Written as DNA, the CDR3 is TGTGCCAGCAGTTTACAGGGGAGCCTCTACGAGCAGTACTTC.

This clonotype was seen a few times. This sequence joins TRBV14 and TRBJ2-1; D remains unclear. V dropped 5 bases and J dropped 10 bases, with 18 bases sitting between them. This CDR3 has 14 amino acids. Germline values: CDR1 SGHDN, CDR2 FVKESK. The CDR3 spells CASSSGPELQEQFF. The CDR3 DNA reads as TGTGCCAGCAGCTCCGGGCCTGAGTTACAGGAGCAGTTCTTC. Using reference TRBV14 and TRBJ2-1 for the parts outside the CDR3, the full variable domain is EAGVTQFPSHSVIEKGQTVTLRCDPISGHDNLYWYRRVMGKEIKFLLHFVKESKQDESGMPNNRFLAERTGGTYSTLKVQPAELEDSGVYFCASSSGPELQEQFFGPGTRLTVL.

The J gene is TRBJ2-7, the V gene TRBV9; D possibly corresponds to TRBD2 (6 bases). Trimming cost V 0 bases and J 3 bases, with 19 bases left between them. Germline CDR1 and CDR2: SGDLS and YYNGEE. There are 17 residues in the CDR3. CDR3 amino acids: CASSVGRGHEDNYEQYF. The CDR3 region has the DNA TGTGCCAGCAGCGTAGGGCGGGGCCATGAGGACAACTACGAGCAGTACTTC.

The chain couples TRBV7-8 to TRBJ2-7; no reliable D call. Germline loops: CDR1 SGHVS, CDR2 FQNEAQ. The V and J ends lost 2 bases and 5 bases respectively, with 13 bases between them. This CDR3 region has 14 residues. CDR3 DNA sequence: TGTGCCAGCAGCTTAAGCCGGCCCGGCGACGAGCAGTACTTC. It codes for CASSLSRPGDEQYF. Variable domain in full (rest from reference TRBV7-8 and TRBJ2-7): GAGVSQSPRYKVAKRGQDVALRCDPISGHVSLFWYQQALGQGPEFLTYFQNEAQLDKSGLPSDRFFAERPEGSVSTLKIQRTQQEDSAVYLCASSLSRPGDEQYFGPGTRLTVT.

The rearrangement links TRBV20-1 to TRBJ2-1; 9 bases align to TRBD2. With V trimmed by 3 bases and J by 9 bases, 6 bases remained unmatched. Germline CDR1 and CDR2: DFQATT and SNEGSKA (reference sequence). The CDR3 sequence is 13 residues long. This CDR3 is CSARRGGRSEQFF. The CDR3 region has the DNA TGCAGTGCTAGGCGGGGGGGGCGGAGTGAGCAGTTCTTC.

This clonotype occurred a few times. This chain joins TRBV20-1 and TRBJ2-3; D is possibly TRBD1 (6 bases). CDR1 and CDR2 from the germline V gene are DFQATT and SNEGSKA (reference sequence). CDR3 length: 13 residues. V was trimmed by 5 bases and J by 0 bases, leaving 9 bases between them. DNA of the CDR3: TGCAGTGCTTACAGGGAAAGCACAGATACGCAGTATTTT. The encoded protein is CSAYRESTDTQYF.

This chain links TRBV4-2 with TRBJ2-5; 7 bases agree with TRBD2. V lost 4 bases and J lost 2; bases outside the gene matches: 7. Germline CDR1 and CDR2: LGHNA and YNFKEQ. This CDR3 comprises 15 residues. The CDR3 nucleotides are TGTGCCAGCAGCCCTGAAGCGGGACGGCAAGAGACCCAGTACTTC. It is translated as CASSPEAGRQETQYF.